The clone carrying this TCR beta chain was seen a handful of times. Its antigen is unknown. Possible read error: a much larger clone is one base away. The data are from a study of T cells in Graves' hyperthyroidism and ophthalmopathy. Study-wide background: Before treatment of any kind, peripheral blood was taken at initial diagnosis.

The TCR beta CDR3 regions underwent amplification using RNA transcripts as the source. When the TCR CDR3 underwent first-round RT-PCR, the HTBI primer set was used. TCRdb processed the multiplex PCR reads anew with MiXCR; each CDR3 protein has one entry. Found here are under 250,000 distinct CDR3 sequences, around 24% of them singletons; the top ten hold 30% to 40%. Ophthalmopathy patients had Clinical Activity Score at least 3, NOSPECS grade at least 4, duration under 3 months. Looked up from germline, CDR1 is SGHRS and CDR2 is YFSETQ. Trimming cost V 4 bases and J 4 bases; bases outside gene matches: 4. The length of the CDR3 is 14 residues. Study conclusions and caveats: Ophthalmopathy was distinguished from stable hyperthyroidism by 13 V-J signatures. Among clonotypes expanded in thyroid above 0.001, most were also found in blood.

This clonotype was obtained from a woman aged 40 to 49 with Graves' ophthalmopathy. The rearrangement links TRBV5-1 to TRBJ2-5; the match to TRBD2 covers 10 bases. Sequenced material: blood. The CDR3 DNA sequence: TGCGCCAGCAGCGCGGGACTAGCGAGAGAGACCCAGTACTTC. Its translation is CASSAGLARETQYF.